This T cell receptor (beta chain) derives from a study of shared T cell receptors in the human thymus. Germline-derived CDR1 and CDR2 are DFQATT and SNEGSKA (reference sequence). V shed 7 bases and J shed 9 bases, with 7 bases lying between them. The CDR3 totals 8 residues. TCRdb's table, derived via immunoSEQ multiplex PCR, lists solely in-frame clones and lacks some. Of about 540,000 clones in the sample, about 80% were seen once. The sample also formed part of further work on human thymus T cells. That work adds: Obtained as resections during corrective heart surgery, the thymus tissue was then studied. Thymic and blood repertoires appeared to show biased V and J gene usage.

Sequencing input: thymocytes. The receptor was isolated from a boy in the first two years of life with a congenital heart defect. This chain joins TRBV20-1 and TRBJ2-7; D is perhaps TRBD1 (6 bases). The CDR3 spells CSEGGQYF. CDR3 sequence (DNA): TGCAGTGAAGGGGGGCAGTACTTC.